These T cell receptor beta chains were read from a single sample in a study of blood T cells in healthy people across ages. TCRdb redid the calling of the 5' RACE reads with MiXCR, one entry per CDR3 protein. The table has about 1.4 million distinct CDR3 sequences, 55% to 75% seen once; the top ten hold 6.5% to 8.5%. Specimen: blood. Every receptor here comes from a man aged 18 to 30 in good health. Each CDR3 is given with its conserved first and last residue. D genes are given only for firm matches. Rows may omit the clone size; those that give it use once, few, many or a size class.

J gene	V gene	D gene	clone size	CDR3 protein	CDR3 DNA
TRBJ2-7	TRBV10-3	-	-	CAISDVGKGGEQYF	TGTGCCATCAGTGACGTGGGGAAGGGCGGCGAGCAGTACTTC
TRBJ1-5	TRBV9	-	few	CASSGLNSRGGNQPQHF	TGTGCCAGCAGCGGCCTTAACAGCCGAGGCGGGAATCAGCCCCAGCATTTT
TRBJ1-2	TRBV10-3	TRBD1	few	CAIRTTGGGYTF	TGTGCCATCAGAACGACAGGGGGCGGCTACACCTTC
TRBJ2-7	TRBV10-3	-	-	CAISETGGGYEQYF	TGTGCCATCAGTGAGACAGGTGGGGGCTACGAGCAGTACTTC
TRBJ1-2	TRBV12-3/TRBV12-4	-	-	CASSLEQLGGYTF	TGTGCCAGCAGTTTAGAACAACTCGGAGGCTACACCTTC
TRBJ2-6	TRBV6-4	-	once	CASSDSQSSGANVLTF	TGTGCCAGCAGTGACAGTCAGAGCTCTGGGGCCAACGTCCTGACTTTC
TRBJ2-5	TRBV7-9	-	-	CASEEGATSRETQYF	TGTGCCAGCGAGGAGGGGGCAACGTCGAGGGAGACCCAGTACTTC
TRBJ2-3	TRBV7-2	-	few	CASSFPGDLTPYDNTDTQYF	TGTGCCAGCAGCTTCCCTGGGGACTTAACACCCTACGATAACACAGATACGCAGTATTTT
TRBJ2-1	TRBV28	-	-	CASSRPTGTLSYNEQFF	TGTGCCAGCAGTCGTCCAACGGGGACCCTGAGCTACAATGAGCAGTTCTTC
TRBJ2-7	TRBV6-5	TRBD2	-	CASSYGLAGEGYEQYF	TGTGCCAGCAGTTACGGACTAGCGGGAGAGGGCTACGAGCAGTACTTC
TRBJ1-1	TRBV4-1	-	-	CASSQEGAFTEAFF	TGCGCCAGCAGCCAAGAGGGGGCATTCACTGAAGCTTTCTTT
TRBJ2-1	TRBV12-3/TRBV12-4	TRBD1	-	CASSLNRLAGQGAPRSYNEQFF	TGTGCCAGCAGTTTAAATCGGCTTGCAGGGCAGGGGGCGCCCAGATCCTACAATGAGCAGTTCTTC
TRBJ2-7	TRBV7-9	-	-	CASSPKLGVAYEQYF	TGTGCCAGCAGCCCGAAGCTTGGAGTCGCATACGAGCAGTACTTC
TRBJ2-7	TRBV5-4	-	-	CASSTGGCEQYF	TGTGCCAGCAGCACTGGCGGGTGCGAGCAGTACTTC
TRBJ2-2	TRBV20-1	TRBD2	-	CSASDTIAGSGELFF	TGCAGTGCTAGTGATACAATAGCGGGTTCCGGGGAGCTGTTTTTT
TRBJ2-7	TRBV20-1	TRBD1	few	CSAYPTGGGQGSPSYEQYF	TGCAGTGCTTACCCAACAGGGGGCGGGCAAGGATCCCCCTCCTACGAGCAGTACTTC
TRBJ2-7	TRBV7-2	-	-	CASSLGAGASPLSEQYF	TGTGCCAGCAGCTTAGGCGCGGGGGCTAGCCCACTAAGCGAGCAGTACTTC
TRBJ1-2	TRBV3-1	-	-	CASSQRQLGYGYTF	TGTGCCAGCAGCCAAAGACAGTTGGGATATGGCTACACCTTC
TRBJ2-4	TRBV6-6	TRBD1	-	CASGDRGNIQYF	TGTGCCAGCGGGGACAGGGGAAACATTCAGTACTTC
TRBJ2-1	TRBV12-3/TRBV12-4	-	once	CASTLGGFEQFF	TGTGCCAGCACCCTGGGGGGCTTTGAGCAGTTCTTC
TRBJ2-7	TRBV10-3	-	-	CAISESAYEQHF	TGTGCCATCAGTGAGTCTGCCTACGAGCAGCACTTC
TRBJ2-7	TRBV7-8	-	-	CASSLAVWGNEQYF	TGTGCCAGCAGCTTAGCGGTGTGGGGAAACGAGCAGTACTTC
TRBJ1-4	TRBV5-1	-	-	CASSLRWGTNEKLFF	TGCGCCAGCAGCTTGAGATGGGGGACTAATGAAAAACTGTTTTTT
TRBJ2-1	TRBV4-3	-	-	CASSQDPGGPSYNEQFF	TGCGCCAGCAGCCAAGATCCCGGGGGGCCCTCCTACAATGAGCAGTTCTTC
TRBJ2-7	TRBV2	TRBD2	-	CASSVTSGRLLYEQYF	TGTGCCAGCAGTGTGACTAGCGGGAGGCTTCTCTACGAGCAGTACTTC
TRBJ2-7	TRBV29-1	-	-	CSVLTGSSYEQYF	TGCAGCGTACTGACGGGGAGCTCCTACGAGCAGTACTTC
TRBJ2-7	TRBV12-3/TRBV12-4	-	-	CASSLVGMTSYEQYF	TGTGCCAGCAGTTTGGTGGGAATGACTTCCTACGAGCAGTACTTC
TRBJ2-1	TRBV11-3	-	-	CASSSSYLVDEQFF	TGTGCCAGCAGCTCATCCTACCTCGTGGATGAGCAGTTCTTC
TRBJ2-5	TRBV20-1	TRBD2	-	CSAPDSGSEETQYF	TGCAGTGCTCCAGATAGCGGGAGTGAAGAGACCCAGTACTTC
TRBJ2-5	TRBV5-1	-	many	CASSLFQETQYF	TGCGCCAGCAGCTTGTTTCAAGAGACCCAGTACTTC
TRBJ1-2	TRBV20-1	TRBD1	-	CSASAGTGAYGYTF	TGCAGTGCTAGTGCGGGGACAGGAGCCTATGGCTACACCTTC
TRBJ2-1	TRBV7-9	TRBD1	few	CASSLTGVGNNEQFF	TGTGCCAGCAGCCTGACAGGGGTCGGGAACAATGAGCAGTTCTTC